The T cell receptor beta chain under discussion was sequenced for a study of T cell responses to AZD1222 COVID-19 vaccine (dated by TCRdb to the early 2020s). About the full investigation: AZD1222 recipients whose second dose came at about 4 weeks and those whose second dose came at about 12 weeks were combined into one group, since spike-specific TCR depth and breadth did not differ between the two schedules. TCR sequencing was performed for roughly 250 trial participants, of whom roughly 200 were given two doses of AZD1222 and around 25 were given two doses of MenACWY control vaccine. Trial participants were enrolled into age subgroups of 18-55, 56-69 and 70-plus years, which contained around 140, 26 and 57 TCR-sequenced participants, respectively. Summary of the overall study and its limitations: Participants were mostly white British and included more females than males, and it was suggested by the authors that clonal diversity may have been underestimated. Because no day 14 peak-response samples were available, repertoires were characterized only after the peak T cell response. Epitopes outside the regions mutated in the B.1.351 and B.1.1.7 variants were reportedly recognized by nearly half of the unique spike-specific TCRs. In the small 56-69-year group, the increase in depth fell short of significance, most likely because of low power. Conclusions about previously exposed vaccinees are limited, since just five or six AZD1222 recipients were seropositive for SARS-CoV-2 at baseline. Vaccine-associated CD4 TCRs spanned the whole spike protein, with dominant responses in regions 160-218 and 743-854. After two AZD1222 doses, spike-specific TCR breadth and depth were significantly higher than at day 0 and than in MenACWY recipients.

The CDR3 regions of human TCRbeta chains were analyzed by immunosequencing. Per the source publication's procedure: Repertoire TCRs were matched against a reference library of SARS-CoV-2-specific TCRs generated with the MIRA antigen-specificity platform. Breadth was defined as the fraction of unique TCRs that were SARS-CoV-2-associated. Depth was defined as the fraction of total T cells that were SARS-CoV-2-associated. Each spike-specific TCR was assigned to its reactive spike region and to a CD4 or CD8 class using the MIRA data. Log10-transformed breadth and depth values were compared by one-way ANOVA with Sidak's multiple comparisons tests. As stored in TCRdb, this immuneACCESS dataset retains in-frame rearrangements with V and J assigned. A fraction of the clones does not appear; measured against another copy, unresolved V genes explain less than half of the discrepancy, and the remainder lacks a known reason. The D gene and trimming were derived from the DNA, and the V and J assignments and clone size from that table. The sample includes around 100,000 clones, with about four fifths observed a single time. The ten largest clones add up to about 9.7% of the sample.

The time point label, read with the paper, signifies: baseline before first vaccination. Vaccinee samples came from UK trials COV001 and COV002, including a single-blind randomized controlled phase 2/3 trial of AZD1222 (ChAdOx1 nCoV-19) in healthy adults. Trial participant PBMC samples were collected at day 0 and day 28 after the second dose for TCRbeta chain sequencing. The CDR3 starts with the cysteine, ends with the phenylalanine, and has 17 residues. The CDR3 DNA has 51 bases and is translated from base 1. Cut back by 5 bases and 0 bases, the V and J ends lie 16 bases apart. The germline V gene yields MDHEN for CDR1 and SYDVKM for CDR2. Turning to this clone: Its antigen target is currently unknown. No much larger clone exists at a distance of one base, and base qualities are not known.

The TCR was taken from an adult in good health. The V gene is TRBV28 and the J gene is TRBJ1-4, with a tentative D gene TRBD1 over 5 matching bases. The material was peripheral blood, obtained on day 0 of AZD1222 vaccination. The CDR3 has the sequence CASSAGRDWATNEKLFF. The DNA sequence is as follows: TGTGCCAGCAGTGCGGGGAGGGACTGGGCAACTAATGAAAAACTGTTTTTT.